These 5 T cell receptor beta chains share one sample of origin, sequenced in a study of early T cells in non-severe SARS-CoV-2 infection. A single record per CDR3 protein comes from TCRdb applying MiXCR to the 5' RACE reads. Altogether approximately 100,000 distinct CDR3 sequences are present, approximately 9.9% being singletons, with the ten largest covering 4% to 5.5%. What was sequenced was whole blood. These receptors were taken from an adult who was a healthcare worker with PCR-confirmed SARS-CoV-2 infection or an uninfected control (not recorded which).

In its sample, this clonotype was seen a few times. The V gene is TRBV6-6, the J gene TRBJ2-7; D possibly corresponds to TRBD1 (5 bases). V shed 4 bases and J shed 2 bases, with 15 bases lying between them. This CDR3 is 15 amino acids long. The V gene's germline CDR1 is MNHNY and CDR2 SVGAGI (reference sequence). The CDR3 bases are TGTGCCAGCAGTTCCGGACAACCCTGGCCCTACGAGCAGTACTTC. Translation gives CASSSGQPWPYEQYF.

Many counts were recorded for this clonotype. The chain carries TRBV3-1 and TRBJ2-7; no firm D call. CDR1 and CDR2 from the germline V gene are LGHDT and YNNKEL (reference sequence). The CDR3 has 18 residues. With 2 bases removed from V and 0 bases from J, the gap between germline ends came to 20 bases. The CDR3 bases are TGTGCCAGCAGCCAATTTAAACTTCCAGGTAATCCCTCCTACGAGCAGTACTTC. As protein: CASSQFKLPGNPSYEQYF.

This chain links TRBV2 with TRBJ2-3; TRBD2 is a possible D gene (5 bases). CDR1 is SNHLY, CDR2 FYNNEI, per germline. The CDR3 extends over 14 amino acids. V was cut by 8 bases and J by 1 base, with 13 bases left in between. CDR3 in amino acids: CASSWSGRTDTQYF. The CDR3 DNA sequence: TGTGCCAGCTCTTGGAGCGGTCGCACAGATACGCAGTATTTT.

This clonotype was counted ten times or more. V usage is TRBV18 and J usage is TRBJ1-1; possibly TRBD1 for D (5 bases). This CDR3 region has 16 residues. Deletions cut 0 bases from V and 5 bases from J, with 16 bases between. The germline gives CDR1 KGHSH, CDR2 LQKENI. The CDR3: CASSPPAARGRTEAFF. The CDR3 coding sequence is TGTGCCAGCTCACCACCAGCCGCGAGGGGCAGGACTGAAGCTTTCTTT.

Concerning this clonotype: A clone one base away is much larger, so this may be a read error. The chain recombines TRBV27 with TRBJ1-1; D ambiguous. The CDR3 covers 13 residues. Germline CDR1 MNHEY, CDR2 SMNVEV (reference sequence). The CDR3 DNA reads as TGTGCCAGCAGTTTATCGTCCTTCACTGAAGTTTTCTTT. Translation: CASSLSSFTEVFF.